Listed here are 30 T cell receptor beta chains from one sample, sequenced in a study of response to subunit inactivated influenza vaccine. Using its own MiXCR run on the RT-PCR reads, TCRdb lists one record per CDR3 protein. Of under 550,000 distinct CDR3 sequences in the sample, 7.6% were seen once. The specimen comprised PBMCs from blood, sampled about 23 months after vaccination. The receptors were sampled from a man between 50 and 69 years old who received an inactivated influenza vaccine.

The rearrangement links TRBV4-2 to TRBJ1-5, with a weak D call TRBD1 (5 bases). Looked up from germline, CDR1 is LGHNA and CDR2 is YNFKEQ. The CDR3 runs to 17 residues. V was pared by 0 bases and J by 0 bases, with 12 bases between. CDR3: CASSQEMGVYSNQPQHF. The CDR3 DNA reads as TGTGCCAGCAGCCAAGAAATGGGGGTTTATAGCAATCAGCCCCAGCATTTT.

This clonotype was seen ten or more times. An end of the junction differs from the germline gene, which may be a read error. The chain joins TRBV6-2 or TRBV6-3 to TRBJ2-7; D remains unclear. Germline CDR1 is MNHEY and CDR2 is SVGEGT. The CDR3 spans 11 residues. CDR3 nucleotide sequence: TGTGCCAGCAGTGACTCCTACGAGCAGTACTTC. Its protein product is CASSDSYEQYF.

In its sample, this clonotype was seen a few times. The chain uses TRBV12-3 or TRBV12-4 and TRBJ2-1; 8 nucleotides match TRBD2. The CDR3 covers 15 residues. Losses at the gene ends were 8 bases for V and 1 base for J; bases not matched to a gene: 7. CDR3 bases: TGTGCCAGCCTTCCGGGCGGGAGGTCCTACAATGAGCAGTTCTTC. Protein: CASLPGGRSYNEQFF.

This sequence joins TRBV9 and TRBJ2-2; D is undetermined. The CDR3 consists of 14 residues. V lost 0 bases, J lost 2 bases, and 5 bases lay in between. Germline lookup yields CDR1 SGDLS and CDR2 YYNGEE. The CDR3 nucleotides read TGTGCCAGCAGCGTAGCTTCAAACACCGGGGAGCTGTTTTTT. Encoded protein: CASSVASNTGELFF. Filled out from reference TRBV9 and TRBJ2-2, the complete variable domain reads DSGVTQTPKHLITATGQRVTLRCSPRSGDLSVYWYQQSLDQGLQFLIQYYNGEERAKGNILERFSAQQFPDLHSELNLSSLELGDSALYFCASSVASNTGELFFGEGSRLTVL.

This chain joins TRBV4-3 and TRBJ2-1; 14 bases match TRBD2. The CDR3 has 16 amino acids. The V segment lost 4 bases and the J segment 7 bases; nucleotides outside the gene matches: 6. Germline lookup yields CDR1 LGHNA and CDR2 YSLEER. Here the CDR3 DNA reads TGCGCCAGCAGCCGGGGACTAGCGGGGGTCAGTAATGAGCAGTTCTTC. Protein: CASSRGLAGVSNEQFF.

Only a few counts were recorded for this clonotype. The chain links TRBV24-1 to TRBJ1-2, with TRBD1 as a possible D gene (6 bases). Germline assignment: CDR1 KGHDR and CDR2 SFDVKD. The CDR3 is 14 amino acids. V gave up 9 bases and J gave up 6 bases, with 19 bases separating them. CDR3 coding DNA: TGTGCCACCCAAATTTCGGGGGCAAACGATGGCTACACCTTC. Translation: CATQISGANDGYTF.

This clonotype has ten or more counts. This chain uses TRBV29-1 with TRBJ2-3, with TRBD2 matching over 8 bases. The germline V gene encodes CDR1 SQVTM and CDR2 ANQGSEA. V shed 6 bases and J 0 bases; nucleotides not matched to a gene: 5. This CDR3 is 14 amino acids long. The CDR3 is CSVTLAASTDTQYF. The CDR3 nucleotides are TGCAGCGTCACACTAGCGGCTAGCACAGATACGCAGTATTTT.

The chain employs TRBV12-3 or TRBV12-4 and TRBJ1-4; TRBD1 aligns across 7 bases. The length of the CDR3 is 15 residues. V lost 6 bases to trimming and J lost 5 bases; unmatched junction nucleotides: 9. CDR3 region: CASSRRTGGNEKLFF. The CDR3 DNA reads TGTGCCAGCAGCCGCCGGACAGGAGGAAATGAAAAACTGTTTTTT.

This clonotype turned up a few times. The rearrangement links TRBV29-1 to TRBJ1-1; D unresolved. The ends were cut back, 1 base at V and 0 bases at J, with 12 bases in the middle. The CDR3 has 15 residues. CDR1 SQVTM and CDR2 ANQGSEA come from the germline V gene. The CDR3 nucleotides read TGCAGCGTTGAAGTCCCAGGTATCATGAACACTGAAGCTTTCTTT. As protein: CSVEVPGIMNTEAFF. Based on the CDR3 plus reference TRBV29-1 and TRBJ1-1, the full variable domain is SAVISQKPSRDICQRGTSLTIQCQVDSQVTMMFWYRQQPGQSLTLIATANQGSEATYESGFVIDKFPISRPNLTFSTLTVSNMSPEDSSIYLCSVEVPGIMNTEAFFGQGTRLTVV.

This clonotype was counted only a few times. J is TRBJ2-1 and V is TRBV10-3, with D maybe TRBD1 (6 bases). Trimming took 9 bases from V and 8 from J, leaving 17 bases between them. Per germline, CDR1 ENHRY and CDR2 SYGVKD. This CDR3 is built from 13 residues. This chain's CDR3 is CAMGRDRRHEQFF. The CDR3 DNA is TGTGCCATGGGCCGAGACAGGCGGCATGAGCAGTTCTTC.

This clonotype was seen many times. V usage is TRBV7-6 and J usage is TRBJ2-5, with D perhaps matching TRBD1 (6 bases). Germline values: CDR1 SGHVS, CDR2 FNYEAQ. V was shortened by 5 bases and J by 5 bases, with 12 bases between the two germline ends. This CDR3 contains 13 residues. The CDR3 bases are TGTGCCAGCAGCGAAGGACAGTTGGAGACCCAGTACTTC. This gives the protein CASSEGQLETQYF.

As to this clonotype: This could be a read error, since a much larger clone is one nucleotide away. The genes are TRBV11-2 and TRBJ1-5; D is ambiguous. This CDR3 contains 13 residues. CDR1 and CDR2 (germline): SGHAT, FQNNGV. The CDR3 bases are TGTGCCAGCAGCTTAGCGGAGAATCACCCCCAGCATTTT. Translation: CASSLAENHPQHF.

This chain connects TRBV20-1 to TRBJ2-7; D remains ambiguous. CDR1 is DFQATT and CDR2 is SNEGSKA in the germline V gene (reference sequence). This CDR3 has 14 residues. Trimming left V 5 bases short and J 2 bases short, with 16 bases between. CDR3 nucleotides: TGCAGTGCTGAAAACAAGATTATGCCCTACGAGCAGTACTTC. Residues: CSAENKIMPYEQYF.

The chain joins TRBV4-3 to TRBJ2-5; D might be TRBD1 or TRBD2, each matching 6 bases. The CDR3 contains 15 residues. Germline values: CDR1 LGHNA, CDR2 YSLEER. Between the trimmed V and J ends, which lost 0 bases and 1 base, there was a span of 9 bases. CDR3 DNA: TGCGCCAGCAGCCAAGAATCGGGGGCCCAAGAGACCCAGTACTTC. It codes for CASSQESGAQETQYF.

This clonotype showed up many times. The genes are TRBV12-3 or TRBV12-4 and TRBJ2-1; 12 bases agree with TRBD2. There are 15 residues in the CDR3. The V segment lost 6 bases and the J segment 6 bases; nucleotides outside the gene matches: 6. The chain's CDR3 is CASRMTSGGVNEQFF. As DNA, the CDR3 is TGTGCCAGCAGAATGACTAGCGGGGGTGTCAATGAGCAGTTCTTC.

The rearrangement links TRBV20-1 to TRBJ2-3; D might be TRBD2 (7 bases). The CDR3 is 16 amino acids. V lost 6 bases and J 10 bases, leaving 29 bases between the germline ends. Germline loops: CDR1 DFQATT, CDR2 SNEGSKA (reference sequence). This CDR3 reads CSAREARGLERDSQYF. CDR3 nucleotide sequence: TGCAGTGCACGAGAGGCCAGGGGATTGGAGCGGGATTCGCAGTATTTT.

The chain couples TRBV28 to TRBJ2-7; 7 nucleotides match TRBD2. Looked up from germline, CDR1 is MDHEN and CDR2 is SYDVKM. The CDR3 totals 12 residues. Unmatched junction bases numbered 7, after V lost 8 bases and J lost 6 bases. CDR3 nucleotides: TGTGCCAGCGGCCTTCTAGCGGCCGAGCAGTACTTC. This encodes CASGLLAAEQYF.

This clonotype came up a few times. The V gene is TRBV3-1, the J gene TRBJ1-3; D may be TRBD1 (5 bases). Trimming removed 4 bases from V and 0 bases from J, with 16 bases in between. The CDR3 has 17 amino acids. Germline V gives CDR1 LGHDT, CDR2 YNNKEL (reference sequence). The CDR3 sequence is CASSPTGLTNSGNTIYF. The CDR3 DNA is TGTGCCAGCAGCCCTACGGGACTTACAAACTCTGGAAACACCATATATTTT.

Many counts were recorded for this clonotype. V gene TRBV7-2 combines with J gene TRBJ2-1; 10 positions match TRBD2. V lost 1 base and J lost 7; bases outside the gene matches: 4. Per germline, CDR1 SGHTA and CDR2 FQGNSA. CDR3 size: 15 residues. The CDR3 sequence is CASSLESGLANEQFF. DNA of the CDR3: TGTGCCAGCAGCTTAGAATCGGGACTAGCGAATGAGCAGTTCTTC. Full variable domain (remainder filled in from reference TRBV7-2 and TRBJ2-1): GAGVSQSPSNKVTEKGKDVELRCDPISGHTALYWYRQSLGQGLEFLIYFQGNSAPDKSGLPSDRFSAERTGGSVSTLTIQRTQQEDSAVYLCASSLESGLANEQFFGPGTRLTVL.

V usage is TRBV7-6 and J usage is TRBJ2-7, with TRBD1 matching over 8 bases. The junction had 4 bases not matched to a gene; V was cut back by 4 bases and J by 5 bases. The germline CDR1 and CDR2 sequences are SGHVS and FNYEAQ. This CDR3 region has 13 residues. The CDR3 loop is CASSSRDRNEQYF. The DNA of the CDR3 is TGTGCCAGCAGCTCCCGGGACAGGAACGAGCAGTACTTC. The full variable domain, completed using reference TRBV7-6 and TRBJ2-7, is GAGVSQSPRYKVTKRGQDVALRCDPISGHVSLYWYRQALGQGPEFLTYFNYEAQQDKSGLPNDRFSAERPEGSISTLTIQRTEQRDSAMYRCASSSRDRNEQYFGPGTRLTVT.

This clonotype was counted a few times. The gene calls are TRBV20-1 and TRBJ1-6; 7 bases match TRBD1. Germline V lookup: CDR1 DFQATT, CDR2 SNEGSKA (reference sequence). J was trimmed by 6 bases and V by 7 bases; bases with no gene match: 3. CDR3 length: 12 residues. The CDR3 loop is CSGGTVNSPLHF. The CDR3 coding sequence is TGCAGTGGGGGGACAGTTAATTCACCCCTCCACTTT.

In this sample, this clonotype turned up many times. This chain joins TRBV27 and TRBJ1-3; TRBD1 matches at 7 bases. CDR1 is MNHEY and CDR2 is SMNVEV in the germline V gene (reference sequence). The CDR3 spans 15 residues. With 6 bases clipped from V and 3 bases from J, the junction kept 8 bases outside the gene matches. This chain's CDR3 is CASSKTGFVGNTIYF. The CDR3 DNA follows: TGTGCCAGCAGCAAGACAGGGTTTGTTGGAAACACCATATATTTT.

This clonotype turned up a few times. The CDR3, as DNA: TGTGCCAGCAGTTTAGACATCGGACGGCGCTATGGCTACACCTTC. Translating gives CASSLDIGRRYGYTF. This chain connects TRBV6-5 to TRBJ1-2, with D hard to call. Trimming shortened V by 4 bases and J by 4 bases, and 16 bases separated the two germline ends. The CDR3 consists of 15 residues. Per germline, CDR1 MNHEY and CDR2 SVGAGI.

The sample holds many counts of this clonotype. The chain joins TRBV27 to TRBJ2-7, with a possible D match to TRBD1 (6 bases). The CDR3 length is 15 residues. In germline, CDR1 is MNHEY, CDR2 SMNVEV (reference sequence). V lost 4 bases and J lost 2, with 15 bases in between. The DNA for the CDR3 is TGTGCCAGCAGTTATCAGGGGTCCAGAACCTACGAGCAGTACTTC. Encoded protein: CASSYQGSRTYEQYF.

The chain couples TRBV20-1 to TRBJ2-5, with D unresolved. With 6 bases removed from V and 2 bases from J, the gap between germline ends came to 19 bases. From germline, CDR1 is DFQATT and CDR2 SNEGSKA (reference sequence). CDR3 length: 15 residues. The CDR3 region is CSATPLRGIQETQYF. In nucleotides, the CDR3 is TGCAGTGCCACACCGTTGCGAGGAATTCAAGAGACCCAGTACTTC.

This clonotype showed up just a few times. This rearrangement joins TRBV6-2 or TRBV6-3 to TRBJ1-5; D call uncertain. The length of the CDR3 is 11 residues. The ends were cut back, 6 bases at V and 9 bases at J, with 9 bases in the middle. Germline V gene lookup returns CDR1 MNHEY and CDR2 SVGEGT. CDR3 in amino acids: CASSQVGPQHF. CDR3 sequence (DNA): TGTGCCAGCAGCCAAGTTGGGCCCCAGCATTTT.

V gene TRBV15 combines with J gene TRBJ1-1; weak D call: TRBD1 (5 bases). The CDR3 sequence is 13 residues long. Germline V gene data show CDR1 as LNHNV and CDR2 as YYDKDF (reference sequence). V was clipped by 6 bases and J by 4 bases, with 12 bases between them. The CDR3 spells CATRGGVGTEAFF. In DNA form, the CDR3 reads TGTGCCACCAGGGGGGGGGTGGGCACTGAAGCTTTCTTT.

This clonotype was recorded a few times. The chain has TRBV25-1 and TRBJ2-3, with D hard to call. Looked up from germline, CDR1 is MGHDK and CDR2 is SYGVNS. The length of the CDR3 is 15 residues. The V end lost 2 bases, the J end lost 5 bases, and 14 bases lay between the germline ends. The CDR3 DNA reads TGTGCCAGCAGTGAAATAAAGGGCGTGAGAGATACGCAGTATTTT. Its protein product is CASSEIKGVRDTQYF.

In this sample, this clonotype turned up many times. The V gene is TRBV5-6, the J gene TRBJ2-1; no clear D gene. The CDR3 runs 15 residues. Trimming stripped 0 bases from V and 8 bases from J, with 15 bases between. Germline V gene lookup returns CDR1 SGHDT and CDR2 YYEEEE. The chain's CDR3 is CASSLGPPGRDEQFF. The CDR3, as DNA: TGTGCCAGCAGCTTGGGCCCACCCGGTAGGGATGAGCAGTTCTTC. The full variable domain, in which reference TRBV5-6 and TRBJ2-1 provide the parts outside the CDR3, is DAGVTQSPTHLIKTRGQQVTLRCSPKSGHDTVSWYQQALGQGPQFIFQYYEEEERQRGNFPDRFSGHQFPNYSSELNVNALLLGDSALYLCASSLGPPGRDEQFFGPGTRLTVL.

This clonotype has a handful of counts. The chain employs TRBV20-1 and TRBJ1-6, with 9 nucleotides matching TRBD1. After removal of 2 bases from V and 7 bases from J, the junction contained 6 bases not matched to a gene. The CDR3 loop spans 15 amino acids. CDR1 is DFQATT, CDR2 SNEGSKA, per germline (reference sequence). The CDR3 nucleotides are TGCAGTGCTAGATCTGCCGGGACAGGGAATTCACCCCTCCACTTT. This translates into CSARSAGTGNSPLHF.